Each of the 20 T cell receptor beta chains below was sequenced from the same sample in a study of a mutant IDH1 vaccine in newly diagnosed glioma. Clones were read by immunoSEQ multiplex PCR, and TCRdb kept only the in-frame ones, dropping some. Altogether approximately 50,000 clones are present, about 80% being singletons, with the ten largest covering over 4.5%. Stated time point: week 47, end of study. It was 300 ug of mutant IDH1 20-mer peptide that made up each vaccine dose, given with topical imiquimod. For these TCRs, the target antigens are not known. Sequencing was performed on PBMCs, taken from a glioma patient whose treatment included an IDH1 peptide vaccine. These receptors were collected from a woman in her thirties or forties with glioma. Some clones in this sample may be carry-over from other donors' samples.

The sample holds a few counts of this clone. The rearrangement joins TRBV10-3 to TRBJ1-1, with D perhaps TRBD1 (5 bases). Between the trimmed V and J ends, which lost 4 bases and 6 bases, there was a span of 15 bases. Germline V gene lookup returns CDR1 ENHRY and CDR2 SYGVKD. This CDR3 is built from 14 residues. The CDR3 DNA reads TGTGCCATCAGTGTTGGGGGAGGGTTACCTGAAGCTTTCTTT. Amino acid sequence: CAISVGGGLPEAFF.

J is TRBJ2-7 and V is TRBV7-6, with 9 positions matching TRBD2. Germline assignment: CDR1 SGHVS and CDR2 FNYEAQ. CDR3 size: 16 residues. J lost 7 bases, V lost 5 bases, and 15 bases had no gene match. The CDR3 is CASSPARLAALGEQYF. The CDR3 bases are TGTGCCAGCAGCCCCGCAAGACTAGCGGCCCTTGGGGAGCAGTACTTC.

The chain employs TRBV4-3 and TRBJ1-2; D might be TRBD1 (6 bases). Germline CDR1 reads LGHNA; CDR2 reads YSLEER. V dropped 3 bases and J dropped 8 bases, with 13 bases sitting between them. The CDR3 runs to 13 residues. The CDR3 here is CASSQATGRGYTF. The CDR3 coding sequence is TGCGCCAGCAGCCAGGCCACAGGGCGCGGCTACACCTTC.

The rearrangement links TRBV5-1 to TRBJ2-1, with TRBD2 matching over 7 bases. The CDR3 length is 14 residues. Germline CDR1 SGHRS, CDR2 YFSETQ. The J segment lost 5 bases and the V segment lost 5 bases, leaving 7 bases of the junction unmatched. The chain's CDR3 is CASSSGGGDNEQFF. Written as DNA, the CDR3 is TGCGCCAGCAGTTCGGGGGGAGGGGACAATGAGCAGTTCTTC. Full variable domain (missing parts from reference TRBV5-1 and TRBJ2-1): KAGVTQTPRYLIKTRGQQVTLSCSPISGHRSVSWYQQTPGQGLQFLFEYFSETQRNKGNFPGRFSGRQFSNSRSEMNVSTLELGDSALYLCASSSGGGDNEQFFGPGTRLTVL.

The rearrangement joins TRBV6-1 to TRBJ1-1; possibly TRBD1 for D (5 bases). The CDR3 contains 14 residues. V lost 8 bases and J 1 base, leaving 14 bases between the germline ends. CDR1 MNHNS and CDR2 SASEGT come from the germline V gene. The CDR3 region has the DNA TGTGCCAGCCAGGGTGTCGGCCGGAACACTGAAGCTTTCTTT. Amino acids: CASQGVGRNTEAFF.

V gene TRBV16 combines with J gene TRBJ1-2; D remains ambiguous. In germline, CDR1 is KGHSY, CDR2 FQNENV. V gave up 0 bases and J gave up 2 bases, with 10 bases separating them. This CDR3 has 15 amino acids. CDR3 DNA: TGTGCCAGCAGCCAATCGGTACAGCTGAACTATGGCTACACCTTC. The encoded protein is CASSQSVQLNYGYTF.

The chain employs TRBV2 and TRBJ1-2; no reliable D call. In germline, CDR1 is SNHLY, CDR2 FYNNEI. V lost 8 bases, J lost 0 bases, and 13 bases lay in between. This CDR3 comprises 14 residues. The CDR3 region is CASCRAAANYGYTF. The DNA for the CDR3 is TGTGCCAGCTGTAGGGCCGCTGCTAACTATGGCTACACCTTC.

This chain uses TRBV5-5 with TRBJ1-2; TRBD1 might be the D (6 bases). CDR1 SGHKS and CDR2 YYEKEE come from the germline V gene (reference sequence). CDR3 length: 14 residues. Trimming took 4 bases from V and 4 from J, leaving 14 bases between them. In nucleotides, the CDR3 is TGTGCCAGCAGCCCAACGACAGGCCTCTATGGCTACACCTTC. Protein: CASSPTTGLYGYTF.

V gene TRBV10-2 combines with J gene TRBJ1-2; D call uncertain. Trimming left V 7 bases short and J 8 bases short, with 11 bases between. Germline V gene lookup returns CDR1 WSHSY and CDR2 SAAADI. The CDR3 runs 11 residues. For the CDR3, the DNA is TGCGCCAGCACCACCGGATGGGGCTACACCTTC. Protein product: CASTTGWGYTF.

The V call is TRBV27, the J call TRBJ1-1, with 7 bases lining up with TRBD1. The CDR3 is 13 residues long. Germline trimming cut 6 bases from V and 5 bases from J; bases unmatched to any gene: 6. Germline CDR1 and CDR2: MNHEY and SMNVEV (reference sequence). This CDR3 reads CASSPTGDTEAFF. CDR3 bases: TGTGCCAGCAGCCCAACAGGGGATACTGAAGCTTTCTTT.

This chain connects TRBV7-2 to TRBJ2-2, with TRBD2 matching 14 bases. From germline, CDR1 is SGHTA and CDR2 FQGNSA. V shed 1 base and J 5 bases; nucleotides not matched to a gene: 6. The CDR3 loop spans 18 amino acids. CDR3 DNA: TGTGCCAGCAGCTTAGGGGGACTAGCGGGGGCCGGAACCGGGGAGCTGTTTTTT. Residues: CASSLGGLAGAGTGELFF.

The DNA of the CDR3 is TGTGCCAGCAGTTGGACGAAATACACCGGGGAGCTGTTTTTT. Translated: CASSWTKYTGELFF. The chain carries TRBV6-5 and TRBJ2-2; D unresolved. V was trimmed by 4 bases and J by 3 bases, leaving 9 bases between them. This CDR3 spans 14 amino acids. CDR1 is MNHEY, CDR2 SVGAGI, per germline.

The chain combines TRBV4-3 with TRBJ2-3, with D perhaps given as TRBD1 or TRBD2 (5 bases each). Germline-derived CDR1 and CDR2 are LGHNA and YSLEER. The CDR3 is 16 amino acids. Trimming removed 1 base from V and 5 bases from J, with 16 bases in between. CDR3 DNA: TGCGCCAGCAGCCAAGGAGGGGTGCTCAAGAGAGATACGCAGTATTTT. Protein product: CASSQGGVLKRDTQYF.

This clone occurred a few times. This CDR3 is CAFFPGTEEPEAFF. DNA for the CDR3: TGTGCCTTCTTTCCCGGGACAGAAGAGCCTGAAGCTTTCTTT. The J gene is TRBJ1-1, the V gene TRBV30; TRBD1 agrees at 7 bases. Germline V gives CDR1 GTSNPN, CDR2 SVGIG (reference sequence). CDR3 length: 14 amino acids. V shed 7 bases and J 6 bases; nucleotides not matched to a gene: 14.

The rearrangement links TRBV5-1 to TRBJ1-2, with D uncertain. V gave up 2 bases and J gave up 4 bases, with 12 bases separating them. This CDR3 region has 14 residues. Looked up from germline, CDR1 is SGHRS and CDR2 is YFSETQ. The CDR3 nucleotides read TGCGCCAGCAGCTTCGACCCAAGCGGCTATGGCTACACCTTC. The encoded protein is CASSFDPSGYGYTF.

This clone showed up just once. The V and J genes are TRBV5-6 and TRBJ1-4; D remains ambiguous. V lost 3 bases and J 4 bases, leaving 10 bases between the germline ends. The CDR3 is 14 residues long. Germline V gene sequence: CDR1 SGHDT, CDR2 YYEEEE. The CDR3 spells CASSSRRLNEKLFF. In DNA, the CDR3 is TGTGCCAGCAGCTCCAGGAGACTTAATGAAAAACTGTTTTTT.

The V call is TRBV9, the J call TRBJ1-2, with unresolved D. The CDR3 consists of 12 residues. CDR1 is SGDLS, CDR2 YYNGEE, per germline. V was cut by 3 bases and J by 4 bases, with 7 bases left in between. The chain's CDR3 is CASSDSFYGYTF. CDR3 bases: TGTGCCAGCAGCGATAGCTTCTATGGCTACACCTTC.

V is TRBV7-9 and J is TRBJ1-2; no clear D. Germline V lookup: CDR1 SEHNR, CDR2 FQNEAQ (reference sequence). The V end lost 5 bases, the J end lost 6 bases, and 10 bases lay between the germline ends. The CDR3 loop spans 12 amino acids. The CDR3 protein is CASSVVNNGYTF. The CDR3 DNA sequence: TGTGCCAGCAGCGTCGTCAATAATGGCTACACCTTC.

The chain uses TRBV6-6 and TRBJ1-2; 9 bases are a match to TRBD1. Germline V lookup: CDR1 MNHNY, CDR2 SVGAGI (reference sequence). The CDR3 extends over 14 amino acids. V was pared by 4 bases and J by 4 bases, with 4 bases of the junction left unmatched. CDR3 protein: CASSSGTGPYGYTF. The CDR3 bases are TGTGCCAGCAGTTCCGGGACAGGGCCCTATGGCTACACCTTC.

This clone was found a few times. The chain joins TRBV15 to TRBJ2-5; 12 nucleotides agree with TRBD2. This CDR3 is built from 15 residues. V shed 7 bases and J 6 bases; nucleotides not matched to a gene: 9. The germline V gene encodes CDR1 LNHNV and CDR2 YYDKDF (reference sequence). The CDR3 coding sequence is TGTGCCACCACCGCAACTAGCGGGGGGATAAAGACCCAGTACTTC. This codes for CATTATSGGIKTQYF.